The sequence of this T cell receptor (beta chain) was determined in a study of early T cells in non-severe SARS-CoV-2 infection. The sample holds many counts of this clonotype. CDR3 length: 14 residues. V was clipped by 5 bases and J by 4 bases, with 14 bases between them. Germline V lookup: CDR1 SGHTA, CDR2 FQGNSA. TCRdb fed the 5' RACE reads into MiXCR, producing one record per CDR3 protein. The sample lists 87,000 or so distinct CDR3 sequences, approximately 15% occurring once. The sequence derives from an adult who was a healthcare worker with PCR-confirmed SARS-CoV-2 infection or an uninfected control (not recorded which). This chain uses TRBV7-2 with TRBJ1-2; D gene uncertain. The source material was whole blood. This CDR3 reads CASSQEAAVYGYTF. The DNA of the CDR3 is TGTGCCAGCAGCCAGGAAGCAGCCGTCTATGGCTACACCTTC.